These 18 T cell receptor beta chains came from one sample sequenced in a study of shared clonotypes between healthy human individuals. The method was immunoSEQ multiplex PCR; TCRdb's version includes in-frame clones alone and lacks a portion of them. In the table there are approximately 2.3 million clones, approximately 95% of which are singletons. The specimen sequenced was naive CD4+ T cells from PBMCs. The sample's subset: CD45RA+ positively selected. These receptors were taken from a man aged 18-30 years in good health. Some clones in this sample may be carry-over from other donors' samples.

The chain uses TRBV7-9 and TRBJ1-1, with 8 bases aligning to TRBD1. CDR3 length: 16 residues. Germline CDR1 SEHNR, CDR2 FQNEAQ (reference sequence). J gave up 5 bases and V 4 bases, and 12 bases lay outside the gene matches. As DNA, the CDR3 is TGTGCCAGCAGCTCAAATCATAAACAGGGGGGGACTGAAGCTTTCTTT. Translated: CASSSNHKQGGTEAFF.

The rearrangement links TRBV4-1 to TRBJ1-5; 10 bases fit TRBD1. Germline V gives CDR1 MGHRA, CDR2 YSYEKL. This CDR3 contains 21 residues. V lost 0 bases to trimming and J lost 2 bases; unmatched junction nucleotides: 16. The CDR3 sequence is CASSQDPTGGLKLTGNQPQHF. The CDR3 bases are TGCGCCAGCAGCCAAGATCCGACAGGGGGCTTAAAATTGACAGGCAATCAGCCCCAGCATTTT.

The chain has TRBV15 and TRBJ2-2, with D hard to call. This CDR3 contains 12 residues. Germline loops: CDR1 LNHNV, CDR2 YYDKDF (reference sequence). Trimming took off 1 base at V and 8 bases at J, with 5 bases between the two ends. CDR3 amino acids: CATSRVRGELFF. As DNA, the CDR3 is TGTGCCACCAGCAGAGTTCGTGGGGAGCTGTTTTTT.

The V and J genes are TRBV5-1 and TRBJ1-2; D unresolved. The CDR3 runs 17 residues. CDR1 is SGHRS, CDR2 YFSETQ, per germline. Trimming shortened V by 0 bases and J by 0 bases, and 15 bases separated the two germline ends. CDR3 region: CASSLDTDTMANYGYTF. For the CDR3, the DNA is TGCGCCAGCAGCTTGGATACAGATACCATGGCTAACTATGGCTACACCTTC.

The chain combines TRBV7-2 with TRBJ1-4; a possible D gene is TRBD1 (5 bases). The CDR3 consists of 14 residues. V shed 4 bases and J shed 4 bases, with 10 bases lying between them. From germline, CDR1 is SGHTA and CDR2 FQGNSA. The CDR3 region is CASSSTGNNEKLFF. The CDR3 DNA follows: TGTGCCAGCAGCTCAACAGGAAATAATGAAAAACTGTTTTTT.

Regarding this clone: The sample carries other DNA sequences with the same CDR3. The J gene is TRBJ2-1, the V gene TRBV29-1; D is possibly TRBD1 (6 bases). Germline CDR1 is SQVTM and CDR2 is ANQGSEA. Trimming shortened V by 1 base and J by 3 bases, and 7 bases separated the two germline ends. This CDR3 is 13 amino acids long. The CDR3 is CSVEGTVYNEQFF. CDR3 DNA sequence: TGCAGCGTTGAAGGGACAGTCTACAATGAGCAGTTCTTC.

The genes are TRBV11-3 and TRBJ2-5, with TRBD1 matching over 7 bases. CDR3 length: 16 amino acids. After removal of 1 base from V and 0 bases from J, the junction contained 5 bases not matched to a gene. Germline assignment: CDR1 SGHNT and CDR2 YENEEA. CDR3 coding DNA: TGTGCCAGCAGCTTAGGAGGGGGCGCGTACCAAGAGACCCAGTACTTC. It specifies CASSLGGGAYQETQYF.

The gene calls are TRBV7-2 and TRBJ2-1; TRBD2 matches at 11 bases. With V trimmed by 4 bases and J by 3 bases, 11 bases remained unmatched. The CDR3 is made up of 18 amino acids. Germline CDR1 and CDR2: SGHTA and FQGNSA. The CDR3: CASSSYPIAGGNYNEQFF. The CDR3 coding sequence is TGTGCCAGCAGCTCCTACCCTATAGCGGGAGGGAACTACAATGAGCAGTTCTTC.

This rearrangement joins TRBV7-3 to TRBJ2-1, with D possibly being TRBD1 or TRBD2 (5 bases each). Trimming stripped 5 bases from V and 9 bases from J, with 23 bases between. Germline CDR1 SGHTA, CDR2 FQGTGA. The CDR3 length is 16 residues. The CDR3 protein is CASSRSGGAGEGEQFF. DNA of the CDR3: TGTGCCAGCAGCCGGAGTGGGGGAGCAGGTGAAGGTGAGCAGTTCTTC.

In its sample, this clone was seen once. The chain's CDR3 is CASSLGRGTDTQYF. CDR3 sequence (DNA): TGTGCCAGCAGCTTGGGACGGGGCACAGATACGCAGTATTTT. This chain joins TRBV5-8 and TRBJ2-3, with no clear D. The V gene lost 0 bases and the J gene lost 1 base, with 6 bases spanning the gap. The length of the CDR3 is 14 residues. Looked up from germline, CDR1 is SGHTS and CDR2 is YDEGEE.

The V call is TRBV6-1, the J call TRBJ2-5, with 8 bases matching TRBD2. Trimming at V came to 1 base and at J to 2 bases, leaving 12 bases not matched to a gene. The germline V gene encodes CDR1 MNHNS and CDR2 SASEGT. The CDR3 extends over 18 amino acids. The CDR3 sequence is CASSEGRSSGRFQETQYF. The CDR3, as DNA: TGTGCCAGCAGTGAAGGGCGGTCCAGCGGGAGATTTCAAGAGACCCAGTACTTC.

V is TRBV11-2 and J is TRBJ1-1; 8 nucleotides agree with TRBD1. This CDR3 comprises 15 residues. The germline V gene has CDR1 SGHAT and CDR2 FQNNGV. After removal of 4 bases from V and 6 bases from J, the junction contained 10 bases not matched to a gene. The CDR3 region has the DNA TGTGCCAGCAGCTCACGGACAGGGTACTTTTCTGAAGCTTTCTTT. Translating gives CASSSRTGYFSEAFF.

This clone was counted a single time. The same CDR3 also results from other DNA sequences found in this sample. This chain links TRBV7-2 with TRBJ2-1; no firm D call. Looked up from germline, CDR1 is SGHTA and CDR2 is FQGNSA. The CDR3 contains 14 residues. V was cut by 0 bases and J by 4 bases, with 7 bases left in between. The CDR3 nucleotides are TGTGCCAGCAGCTTAGCCGGAGTTTACAATGAGCAGTTCTTC. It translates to CASSLAGVYNEQFF.

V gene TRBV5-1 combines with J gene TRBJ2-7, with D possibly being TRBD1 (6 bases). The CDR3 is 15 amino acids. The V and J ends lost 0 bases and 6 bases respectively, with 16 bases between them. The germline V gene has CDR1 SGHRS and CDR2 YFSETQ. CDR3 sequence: CASSLGGPKPAEQYF. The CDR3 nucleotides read TGCGCCAGCAGCTTGGGGGGGCCGAAGCCTGCCGAGCAGTACTTC.

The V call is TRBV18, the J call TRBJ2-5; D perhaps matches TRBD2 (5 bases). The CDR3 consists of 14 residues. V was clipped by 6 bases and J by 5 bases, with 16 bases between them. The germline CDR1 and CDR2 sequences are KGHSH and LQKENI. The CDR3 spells CASSQNSVTETQYF. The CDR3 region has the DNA TGTGCCAGCTCCCAGAATAGCGTGACGGAGACCCAGTACTTC.

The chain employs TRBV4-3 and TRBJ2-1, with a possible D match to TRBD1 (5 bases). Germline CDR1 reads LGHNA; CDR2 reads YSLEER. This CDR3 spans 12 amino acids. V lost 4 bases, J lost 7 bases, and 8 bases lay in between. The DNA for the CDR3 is TGCGCCAGCAGCCCGACAGCAAATGAGCAGTTCTTC. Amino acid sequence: CASSPTANEQFF.

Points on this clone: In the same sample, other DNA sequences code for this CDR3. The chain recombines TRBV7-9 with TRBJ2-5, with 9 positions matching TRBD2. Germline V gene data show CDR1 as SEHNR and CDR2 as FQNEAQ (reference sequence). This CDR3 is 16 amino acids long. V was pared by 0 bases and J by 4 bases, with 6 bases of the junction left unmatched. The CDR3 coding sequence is TGTGCCAGCAGCTTAGCTGCGGGAGGGCCCGGAGAGACCCAGTACTTC. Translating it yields CASSLAAGGPGETQYF.

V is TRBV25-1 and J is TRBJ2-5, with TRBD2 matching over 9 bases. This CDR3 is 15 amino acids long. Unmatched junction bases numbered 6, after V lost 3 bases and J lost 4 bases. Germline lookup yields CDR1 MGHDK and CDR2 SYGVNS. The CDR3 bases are TGTGCCAGCAGTGACGTAGCGGGAGCGGGAGAGACCCAGTACTTC. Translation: CASSDVAGAGETQYF.